This T cell receptor (beta chain) was sequenced for a study of radiotherapy plus CTLA-4 blockade in lung cancer (dated by TCRdb to 2017 to 2018). As for the study more broadly: Objective responses occurred in approximately 19% of enrolled patients, and about 33% achieved disease control. The study at large found these results: Increased serum interferon-beta after radiation, together with early dynamic changes in blood T cell clones, were reported to be the strongest predictors of response. After treatment with radiotherapy and ipilimumab, TCR clones that originated in tumors expanded in peripheral blood.

The germline V gene gives CDR1 as SGDLS and CDR2 as YYNGEE. Reading from cysteine to phenylalanine, the CDR3 counts 13 amino acids. Solely the CDR3 DNA is kept, with 39 bases framed from the first base. V is trimmed back by 4 bases and J by 8 bases, and the junction contains 6 bases that no gene match accounts for. The study tested focal radiation therapy combined with CTLA-4 blockade (ipilimumab) in patients with chemo-refractory metastatic non-small-cell lung cancer. Libraries were built with the immunoSEQ multiplex PCR assay. Entries here come from immuneACCESS through TCRdb and include only in-frame sequences with V and J called. Some clones fail to appear in such tables; in the studies checked, an unresolved V gene covers under half of the shortfall, and the cause of the remainder is unknown. The sample table shows about 110,000 clones, and 70% to 85% are seen once. The ten largest clones take up 2.5% to 3.5% of the sample.

Of note for this clone: What antigen it recognizes has not been identified. The input lacks base qualities; no much larger clone sits a single base away.

This chain joins TRBV9 to TRBJ1-1, and 9 junctional nucleotides match TRBD1. This receptor was obtained from a human donor with non-small cell lung cancer that progressed on radiotherapy plus ipilimumab. Some clones in this sample may be carry-over from other donors' samples. The sample here was peripheral blood, taken from a patient treated with radiotherapy plus ipilimumab. The CDR3 reads as follows: CASSSGQGMEAFF. The nucleotides are TGTGCCAGCAGCTCCGGACAGGGGATGGAAGCTTTCTTT.